This T cell receptor (beta chain) was profiled in a study of CD8+ T cells in alopecia areata. The study's findings and limits: For lesional scalp, especially alopecia totalis/universalis, clonality was higher than in normal scalp.

Extraction and reverse transcription of RNA yielded cDNA as the sequencing template. Produced via immunoSEQ multiplex PCR; TCRdb's table is partial and in-frame only. The table has some 210,000 clones, more than 45% seen once. Notes on this clone: No antigen is known for it.

Sequenced here: CD4+ T cells sorted from blood, sampled at week 0. The sequence was collected from a human donor with alopecia areata.

Written as DNA, the CDR3 is TGTGCCATCAGTGAACACACAGGGGAGGAAGATACGCAGTATTTT. Its protein product is CAISEHTGEEDTQYF. The chain is built from TRBV10-3 and TRBJ2-3; weak D call: TRBD1 (7 bases). Germline CDR1 and CDR2: ENHRY and SYGVKD. The germline V and J ends were trimmed by 3 bases and 5 bases, with 15 bases remaining between them. The CDR3 is 15 amino acids.